Sequencing of this T cell receptor beta chain was carried out in a study of human versus mouse CDR3 diversity and MHC coevolution. Regarding the study as a whole: Humans had the largest estimated TCR beta repertoire, around 1.6 million clonotypes. Among all groups, most of the three human donors showed least clonal inequality.

Sequencing used immunoSEQ multiplex PCR; TCRdb keeps in-frame clones, though not all of them. The profile shows 75,000 to 90,000 clones, approximately 92% of them singletons. The CDR3 contains 16 residues. V was clipped by 1 base and J by 4 bases, with 16 bases between them. Germline loops: CDR1 MNHEY, CDR2 SVGAGI. A remark on this clone: Its antigen remains unknown.

This receptor was identified in a person between 25 and 70 years old in good health. V usage is TRBV6-5 and J usage is TRBJ1-1, with D tentatively TRBD1 (6 bases). What was sequenced was naive CD4+ T cells from blood. Stated subset: CD45RO-negative CD62L-positive naive CD4 T cells. The CDR3 reads CASSYLQGGGSTEAFF. The CDR3 nucleotides are TGTGCCAGCAGTTACTTACAGGGTGGCGGGAGCACTGAAGCTTTCTTT.